The 20 T cell receptor beta chains below all came from one sample that was sequenced in a study of blood T cell repertoires in COVID-19 (dated by TCRdb to 2019 to 2021). Receptor libraries were prepared by the immunoSEQ multiplex PCR assay. TCRdb obtained this table from immuneACCESS and retained in-frame rearrangements with V and J assigned. These tables miss some clones; where compared with another copy, unresolved V genes account for less than half of the shortfall, and the remainder is unexplained. This sample has nearly 30,000 clones in its table, and nearly 90% of those were observed once. The ten largest clones represent around 9.9% of the sample. Source material: peripheral blood. The receptor source for this set is a human donor in a cohort sampled during active COVID-19.

This clone was detected only once. This sequence joins TRBV5-1 and TRBJ1-6; D may be TRBD1 (5 bases). The germline V gene has CDR1 SGHRS and CDR2 YFSETQ. This CDR3 is built from 17 residues. The V and J ends lost 5 bases and 0 bases respectively, with 15 bases between them. The CDR3 bases are TGCGCCAGCAGTGAGGGACTTAGGAGCTCCTATAATTCACCCCTCCACTTT. Protein: CASSEGLRSSYNSPLHF.

The rearrangement joins TRBV4-3 to TRBJ2-1; TRBD1 agrees at 9 bases. CDR3 length: 17 amino acids. V gave up 0 bases and J gave up 4 bases; unmatched junction bases: 7. CDR1 and CDR2 (germline): LGHNA, YSLEER. The CDR3 protein is CASSQESGTGTYNEQFF. CDR3 in DNA: TGCGCCAGCAGCCAAGAATCGGGGACAGGGACATACAATGAGCAGTTCTTC.

The gene calls are TRBV27 and TRBJ2-2; D is unclear. Germline V lookup: CDR1 MNHEY, CDR2 SMNVEV (reference sequence). This CDR3 is built from 12 residues. With 6 bases removed from V and 4 bases from J, the gap between germline ends came to 6 bases. DNA of the CDR3: TGTGCCAGCAGCCGAGGCACCGGGGAGCTGTTTTTT. Translation: CASSRGTGELFF.

The chain recombines TRBV5-4 with TRBJ2-5; 15 bases align to TRBD2. The V segment lost 4 bases and the J segment 0 bases; nucleotides outside the gene matches: 7. The germline gives CDR1 SGHNT, CDR2 YYREEE (reference sequence). The CDR3 is made up of 18 amino acids. The CDR3, as DNA: TGTGCCAGCAGCCCTGGGACTAGCGGGGGGTTTGACCAAGAGACCCAGTACTTC. Its protein product is CASSPGTSGGFDQETQYF. The variable domain in full, completed from reference TRBV5-4 and TRBJ2-5, reads ETGVTQSPTHLIKTRGQQVTLRCSSQSGHNTVSWYQQALGQGPQFIFQYYREEENGRGNFPPRFSGLQFPNYSSELNVNALELDDSALYLCASSPGTSGGFDQETQYFGPGTRLLVL.

The rearrangement links TRBV6-6 to TRBJ2-3, with D hard to call. CDR3 size: 12 residues. The germline V and J ends were trimmed by 8 bases and 6 bases, with 12 bases remaining between them. CDR1 and CDR2 (germline): MNHNY, SVGAGI (reference sequence). CDR3 sequence (DNA): TGTGCCAGCTACAGTGATGGGGATACGCAGTATTTT. The encoded protein is CASYSDGDTQYF.

V gene TRBV27 combines with J gene TRBJ2-7; 7 nucleotides align to TRBD1. Germline assignment: CDR1 MNHEY and CDR2 SMNVEV (reference sequence). The CDR3 loop spans 15 amino acids. J was trimmed by 0 bases and V by 4 bases; bases with no gene match: 6. CDR3 in amino acids: CASSSHRGSSYEQYF. CDR3 DNA: TGTGCCAGCAGTTCCCACAGGGGTAGCTCCTACGAGCAGTACTTC.

This chain connects TRBV19 to TRBJ2-1; 8 nucleotides line up with TRBD1. The CDR3 is 15 amino acids. Per germline, CDR1 LNHDA and CDR2 SQIVND (reference sequence). V lost 7 bases to trimming and J lost 1 base; unmatched junction nucleotides: 6. The CDR3 DNA follows: TGTGCCAGTACCAAAACAGGGGGGTCCTACAATGAGCAGTTCTTC. Translated: CASTKTGGSYNEQFF.

J is TRBJ2-7 and V is TRBV30; the D is unclear. Trimming pared 0 bases from V and 2 bases from J, leaving 8 bases between. CDR3 length equals 13 residues. CDR1 and CDR2 from the germline V gene are GTSNPN and SVGIG (reference sequence). The CDR3: CAWSVEKPYEQYF. DNA for the CDR3: TGTGCCTGGAGTGTAGAGAAACCCTACGAGCAGTACTTC. The full variable domain, its missing parts supplied by reference TRBV30 and TRBJ2-7, is SQTIHQWPATLVQPVGSPLSLECTVEGTSNPNLYWYRQAAGRGLQLLFYSVGIGQISSEVPQNLSASRPQDRQFILSSKKLLLSDSGFYLCAWSVEKPYEQYFGPGTRLTVT.

This chain links TRBV18 with TRBJ2-7; 7 bases match TRBD1. Germline V gives CDR1 KGHSH, CDR2 LQKENI. V gave up 2 bases and J gave up 2 bases; unmatched junction bases: 6. The CDR3 is 15 residues long. The DNA for the CDR3 is TGTGCCAGCTCACCATTAACAGGGGCCGCCTACGAGCAGTACTTC. Protein product: CASSPLTGAAYEQYF.

The gene calls are TRBV7-9 and TRBJ2-5, with 11 bases identical to TRBD2. The CDR3 is made up of 18 amino acids. In germline, CDR1 is SEHNR, CDR2 FQNEAQ (reference sequence). Trimming at V came to 6 bases and at J to 5 bases, leaving 17 bases not matched to a gene. In DNA, the CDR3 is TGTGCCAGCAGTTCCTACTTGGATAGCGGGGGGGCCGGGGAGACCCAGTACTTC. This encodes CASSSYLDSGGAGETQYF.

J is TRBJ1-3 and V is TRBV5-6; D uncertain. Trimming pared 1 base from V and 0 bases from J, leaving 11 bases between. This CDR3 has 16 residues. In germline, CDR1 is SGHDT, CDR2 YYEEEE. In DNA form, the CDR3 reads TGTGCCAGCAGCTTGTATCCCCAGTACTCTGGAAACACCATATATTTT. This translates into CASSLYPQYSGNTIYF.

The chain recombines TRBV6-6 with TRBJ1-5; weak D call: TRBD1 (6 bases). The V end was cut by 7 bases, the J end by 0 bases, with 16 bases between. The CDR3 has 16 residues. Germline CDR1 and CDR2: MNHNY and SVGAGI (reference sequence). This CDR3 reads CASTFPDSYSNQPQHF. The CDR3 DNA reads as TGTGCCAGCACCTTCCCGGACAGTTATAGCAATCAGCCCCAGCATTTT.

As concerns this clone: An end of the junction differs from the germline gene, which may be a read error. This chain connects TRBV7-2 to TRBJ2-7; D might be TRBD1 (6 bases). Germline V lookup: CDR1 SGHTA, CDR2 FQGNSA. The CDR3 is 15 residues long. The chain's CDR3 is CASSIAGTSSYEQYF. For the CDR3, the DNA is TGTGCCAGCAGCATAGCCGGGACAAGCTCCTACGAGCAGTACTTC.

This clone was recorded once. This rearrangement joins TRBV19 to TRBJ1-1, with 8 nucleotides matching TRBD1. CDR3 length: 14 residues. Germline V CDR1 and CDR2: LNHDA, SQIVND (reference sequence). V lost 5 bases, J lost 5 bases, and 7 bases stayed unmatched. The CDR3 sequence: CASSHQQGGTEAFF. The CDR3 DNA follows: TGTGCCAGTAGTCACCAACAGGGGGGGACTGAAGCTTTCTTT.

The chain carries TRBV30 and TRBJ2-3; D is possibly TRBD1 (5 bases). Trimming removed 0 bases at V and 12 bases at J, with 16 bases between. The CDR3 loop spans 13 amino acids. CDR1 is GTSNPN and CDR2 is SVGIG in the germline V gene (reference sequence). The CDR3 DNA is TGTGCCTGGAGTGTGGGGCCCGTCAAGCCACAGTATTTT. It translates to CAWSVGPVKPQYF.

This chain uses TRBV6-1 with TRBJ2-7; 8 bases are shared with TRBD1. Germline V gene sequence: CDR1 MNHNS, CDR2 SASEGT. The CDR3 loop spans 16 amino acids. With 4 bases clipped from V and 2 bases from J, the junction kept 10 bases outside the gene matches. Written as DNA, the CDR3 is TGTGCCAGCAGTGGCCAAAGTAGGACAGGGACCTACGAGCAGTACTTC. Translating gives CASSGQSRTGTYEQYF.

The chain carries TRBV19 and TRBJ2-1, with D possibly being TRBD2 (6 bases). The CDR3 runs to 16 residues. V lost 5 bases and J 10 bases, leaving 24 bases between the germline ends. CDR1 is LNHDA and CDR2 is SQIVND in the germline V gene (reference sequence). CDR3 in DNA: TGTGCCAGTAGTCCCTTGGGGGGAAAGTTGCCCGCGGAGCAGTTCTTC. Its translation: CASSPLGGKLPAEQFF.

The chain has TRBV29-1 and TRBJ1-1; the D is unclear. The germline V and J ends were trimmed by 7 bases and 1 base, with 4 bases remaining between them. Germline-derived CDR1 and CDR2 are SQVTM and ANQGSEA. CDR3 length: 10 residues. CDR3: CSGQNTEAFF. The CDR3 DNA is TGCAGCGGACAGAACACTGAAGCTTTCTTT.

This chain uses TRBV10-3 with TRBJ1-1; no clear D. The CDR3 loop spans 15 amino acids. CDR1 is ENHRY, CDR2 SYGVKD, per germline. V was pared by 0 bases and J by 5 bases, with 13 bases between. This CDR3 reads CAISESTGSGTEAFF. CDR3 DNA: TGTGCCATCAGTGAGTCGACTGGGAGTGGTACTGAAGCTTTCTTT.

CDR3 in DNA: TGTGCCAGCTCACCAGGAAGGGGGGGAGAGACCCAGTACTTC. Translation: CASSPGRGGETQYF. V and J are TRBV18 and TRBJ2-5, with D possibly TRBD2 on 7 matching bases. The CDR3 loop spans 14 amino acids. Germline lookup yields CDR1 KGHSH and CDR2 LQKENI. V was trimmed by 2 bases and J by 4 bases, leaving 11 bases between them.